This T cell receptor beta chain was retrieved from a study of T cell responses to AZD1222 COVID-19 vaccine. Study-level background: Second-dose intervals near 4 or 12 weeks were combined.

In regard to this clone: Its antigen remains unidentified.

General study results and limits: Among the donors, most were white British and more were female, and clonal diversity was possibly underestimated. Elevations in Spike-specific TCR breadth and depth followed administration of two AZD1222 doses.

Method: immunoSEQ multiplex PCR; TCRdb's copy keeps in-frame clones and lacks some. Altogether about 83,000 clones are present, 86% being singletons, with the ten largest covering roughly 8.7%. The CDR3 is 17 amino acids. Deletions cut 8 bases from V and 0 bases from J, with 19 bases between. The germline gives CDR1 MDHEN, CDR2 SYDVKM. This rearrangement joins TRBV28 to TRBJ1-4; D uncertain. The receptor was isolated from an adult in good health. This specimen consisted of peripheral blood, obtained on day 0 of AZD1222 vaccination. The CDR3 sequence is CASWTGIRTATNEKLFF. CDR3 coding DNA: TGTGCCAGCTGGACGGGGATTAGGACGGCAACTAATGAAAAACTGTTTTTT.